This paragraph reports one T cell receptor beta chain. The antigen remains unidentified. The table came from immunoSEQ multiplex PCR; TCRdb's copy has only in-frame clones and leaves some out. The data hold around 5,700 clones, with 68% observed a single time. The sample belongs to a study of CD4+ T cells in melanoma. Findings of the study overall: Diverse differentiation states were reported for melanoma neoantigen-specific CD4+ T cells. CD8+ T cell, macrophage and B cell function reportedly correlated with neoantigen-specific CD4+ T cells.

This CDR3 is 15 amino acids long. V shed 1 base and J shed 7 bases, with 14 bases lying between them. CDR1 and CDR2 from the germline V gene are LNHDA and SQIVND (reference sequence). The source is a human donor with melanoma. What was sequenced was cells from a culture (not recorded whether cultured in vitro). V gene TRBV19 combines with J gene TRBJ1-5, with a possible D match to TRBD1 (5 bases). Here the CDR3 DNA reads TGTGCCAGTAGTATAGCGGGGCAGGGACGACAGCCCCAGCATTTT. Protein: CASSIAGQGRQPQHF.